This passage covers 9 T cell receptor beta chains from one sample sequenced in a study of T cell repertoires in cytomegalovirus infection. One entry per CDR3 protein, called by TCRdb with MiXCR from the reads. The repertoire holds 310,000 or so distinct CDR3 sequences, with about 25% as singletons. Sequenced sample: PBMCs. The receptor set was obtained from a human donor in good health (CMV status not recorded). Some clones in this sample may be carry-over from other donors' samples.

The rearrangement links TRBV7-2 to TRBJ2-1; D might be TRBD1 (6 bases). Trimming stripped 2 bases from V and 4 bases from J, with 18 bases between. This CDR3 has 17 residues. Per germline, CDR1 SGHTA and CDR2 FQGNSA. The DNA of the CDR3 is TGTGCCAGCAGCTTATACGGGAACAGGGCCCTTTACAATGAGCAGTTCTTC. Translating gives CASSLYGNRALYNEQFF.

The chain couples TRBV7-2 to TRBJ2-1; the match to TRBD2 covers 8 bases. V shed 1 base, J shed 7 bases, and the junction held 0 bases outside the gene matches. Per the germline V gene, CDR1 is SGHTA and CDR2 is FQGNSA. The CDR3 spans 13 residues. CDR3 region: CASSLGGRNEQFF. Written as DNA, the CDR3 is TGTGCCAGCAGCTTAGGCGGGAGGAATGAGCAGTTCTTC.

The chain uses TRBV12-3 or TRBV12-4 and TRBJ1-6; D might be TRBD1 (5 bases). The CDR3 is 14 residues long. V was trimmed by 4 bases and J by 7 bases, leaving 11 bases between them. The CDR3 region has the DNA TGTGCCAGCAGTTACAGGATTCGGAATTCACCCCTCCACTTT. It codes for CASSYRIRNSPLHF.

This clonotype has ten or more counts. CDR3 DNA: TGTGCCAGCAGCTTAGCGGCGGGAGGGTACGAGCAGTACTTC. Amino acids: CASSLAAGGYEQYF. The chain is built from TRBV7-2 and TRBJ2-7, with 9 bases matching TRBD2. V lost 0 bases and J lost 4; bases outside the gene matches: 1. Looked up from germline, CDR1 is SGHTA and CDR2 is FQGNSA. This CDR3 has 14 residues.

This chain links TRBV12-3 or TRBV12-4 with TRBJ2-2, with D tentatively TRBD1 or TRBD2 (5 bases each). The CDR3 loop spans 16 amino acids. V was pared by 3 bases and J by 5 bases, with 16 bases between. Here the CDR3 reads CASSLGLGPGTGELFF. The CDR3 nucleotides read TGTGCCAGCAGTTTGGGTCTGGGACCGGGGACCGGGGAGCTGTTTTTT.

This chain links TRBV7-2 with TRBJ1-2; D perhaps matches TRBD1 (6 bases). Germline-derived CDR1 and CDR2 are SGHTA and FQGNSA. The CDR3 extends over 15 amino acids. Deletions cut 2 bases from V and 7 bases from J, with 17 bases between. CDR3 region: CASSLKGHAAVGYTF. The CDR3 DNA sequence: TGTGCCAGCAGCTTAAAGGGACACGCCGCGGTTGGCTACACCTTC.

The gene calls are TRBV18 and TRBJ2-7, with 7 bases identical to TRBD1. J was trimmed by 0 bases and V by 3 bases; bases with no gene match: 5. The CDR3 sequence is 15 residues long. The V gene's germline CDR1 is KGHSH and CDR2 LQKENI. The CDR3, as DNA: TGTGCCAGCTCACCTACCGGGACAGTCTCCTACGAGCAGTACTTC. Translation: CASSPTGTVSYEQYF.

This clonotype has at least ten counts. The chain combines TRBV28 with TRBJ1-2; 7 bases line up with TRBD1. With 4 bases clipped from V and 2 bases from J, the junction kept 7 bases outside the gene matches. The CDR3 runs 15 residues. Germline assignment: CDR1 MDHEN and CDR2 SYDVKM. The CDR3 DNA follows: TGTGCCAGCAGTTGGGCGGACAGGCAAAACTATGGCTACACCTTC. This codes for CASSWADRQNYGYTF.

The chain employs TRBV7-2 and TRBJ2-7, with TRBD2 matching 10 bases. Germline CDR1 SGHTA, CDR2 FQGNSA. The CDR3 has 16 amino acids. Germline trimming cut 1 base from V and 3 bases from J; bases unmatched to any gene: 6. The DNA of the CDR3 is TGTGCCAGCAGCTTAGTACTAGCGGGACCCTTCTACGAGCAGTACTTC. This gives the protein CASSLVLAGPFYEQYF.